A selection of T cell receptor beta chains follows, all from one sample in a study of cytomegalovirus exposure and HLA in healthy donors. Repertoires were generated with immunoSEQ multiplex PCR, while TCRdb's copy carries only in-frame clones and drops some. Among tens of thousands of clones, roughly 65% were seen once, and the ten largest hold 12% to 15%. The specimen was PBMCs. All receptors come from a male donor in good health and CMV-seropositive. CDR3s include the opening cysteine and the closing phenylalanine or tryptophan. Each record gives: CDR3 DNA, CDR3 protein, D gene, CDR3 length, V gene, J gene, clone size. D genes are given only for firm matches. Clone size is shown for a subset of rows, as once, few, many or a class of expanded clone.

CDR3nt: TGTGCCAGCAGCCCCGGGTCCGCGCCCTTTGATGCTTTCTTT
CDR3aa: CASSPGSAPFDAFF
d_gene: NA
len: 14
v_gene: TRBV9
j_gene: TRBJ1-1
abundance: NA

CDR3nt: TGCGCCAGCAGCCAATCTCCAGGGGCCTTGAGGCCCCAGCATTTT
CDR3aa: CASSQSPGALRPQHF
d_gene: NA
len: 15
v_gene: TRBV4-1
j_gene: TRBJ1-5
abundance: NA

CDR3nt: TGTGCCAGCAGTCCTTCTAGTCGTACAGGGGTGAACACCATATATTTT
CDR3aa: CASSPSSRTGVNTIYF
d_gene: TRBD1
len: 16
v_gene: TRBV27
j_gene: TRBJ1-3
abundance: NA

CDR3nt: TGTGCCAGCACGGAGGGTTTAGCTCGCTACAATGAGCAGTTCTTC
CDR3aa: CASTEGLARYNEQFF
d_gene: NA
len: 15
v_gene: TRBV6-1
j_gene: TRBJ2-1
abundance: NA

CDR3nt: TGTGCCAGCAGTCCTATACAGACGAACACCGGGGAGCTGTTTTTT
CDR3aa: CASSPIQTNTGELFF
d_gene: NA
len: 15
v_gene: TRBV6-5
j_gene: TRBJ2-2
abundance: few

CDR3nt: TGCGCCAGCAGCCAAGAACGGCAGGGAAATGAGCAGTTCTTC
CDR3aa: CASSQERQGNEQFF
d_gene: NA
len: 14
v_gene: TRBV4-3
j_gene: TRBJ2-1
abundance: NA

CDR3nt: TGTGCCAGCAGCTTAAGGGAACTGGCGGGGATGAATGAGCAGTTCTTC
CDR3aa: CASSLRELAGMNEQFF
d_gene: NA
len: 16
v_gene: TRBV5-6
j_gene: TRBJ2-1
abundance: NA

CDR3nt: TGTGCCAGCAGCACAACTAGCGGGGGCCAAGAGACCCAGTACTTC
CDR3aa: CASSTTSGGQETQYF
d_gene: TRBD2
len: 15
v_gene: TRBV6-5
j_gene: TRBJ2-5
abundance: NA

CDR3nt: TGTGCCAGCAGCCCCACCAGGACTAGCGGGAGAAGAGTGGATGAGCAGTTCTTC
CDR3aa: CASSPTRTSGRRVDEQFF
d_gene: TRBD2
len: 18
v_gene: TRBV7-3
j_gene: TRBJ2-1
abundance: few

CDR3nt: TGTGCCAGCACGGTGAACACTGAAGCTTTCTTT
CDR3aa: CASTVNTEAFF
d_gene: NA
len: 11
v_gene: TRBV28
j_gene: TRBJ1-1
abundance: NA

CDR3nt: TGTGCCAGCCCCCCGGGACAGGTGGAAGGCTACACCTTC
CDR3aa: CASPPGQVEGYTF
d_gene: TRBD1
len: 13
v_gene: TRBV18
j_gene: TRBJ1-2
abundance: NA

CDR3nt: TGTGCCAGCAGCTTGGGGGCGATCTCGCGCTCCTACGAGCAGTACTTC
CDR3aa: CASSLGAISRSYEQYF
d_gene: NA
len: 16
v_gene: TRBV5-4
j_gene: TRBJ2-7
abundance: NA

CDR3nt: TGCGCCAGCAGCCAAGGACCGGGACAGCAACAAGAGACCCAGTACTTC
CDR3aa: CASSQGPGQQQETQYF
d_gene: TRBD1
len: 16
v_gene: TRBV4-1
j_gene: TRBJ2-5
abundance: NA

CDR3nt: TGTGCCAGCAGCGTAGTCCAGGGAAGCACCGGGGAGCTGTTTTTT
CDR3aa: CASSVVQGSTGELFF
d_gene: NA
len: 15
v_gene: TRBV9
j_gene: TRBJ2-2
abundance: NA

CDR3nt: TGTGCCAGCAGTTACACCCGCGTAACCAGAGGCGAAAAACTGTTTTTT
CDR3aa: CASSYTRVTRGEKLFF
d_gene: NA
len: 16
v_gene: TRBV6-5
j_gene: TRBJ1-4
abundance: NA

CDR3nt: TGTGCCAGTAGTATAGTTTGCAGAGGCGGGAGTTGCAATCAGCCCCAGCATTTT
CDR3aa: CASSIVCRGGSCNQPQHF
d_gene: NA
len: 18
v_gene: TRBV19
j_gene: TRBJ1-5
abundance: few

CDR3nt: TGTGCCAGCAGTCGCCCGGGACAGGCTTATGAAAAACTGTTTTTT
CDR3aa: CASSRPGQAYEKLFF
d_gene: TRBD1
len: 15
v_gene: TRBV6-1
j_gene: TRBJ1-4
abundance: NA

CDR3nt: TGTGCCAGCAGCTTAGGGACAGACAGATCCTACGAGCAGTACTTC
CDR3aa: CASSLGTDRSYEQYF
d_gene: NA
len: 15
v_gene: TRBV7-6
j_gene: TRBJ2-7
abundance: NA

CDR3nt: TGTGCCTGGACTTCCGGGTCAACTAATGAAAAACTGTTTTTT
CDR3aa: CAWTSGSTNEKLFF
d_gene: NA
len: 14
v_gene: TRBV30
j_gene: TRBJ1-4
abundance: NA

CDR3nt: TGCGCCAGCAGCCAAGAGAACAGCCTCTATCAGCCCCAGCATTTT
CDR3aa: CASSQENSLYQPQHF
d_gene: NA
len: 15
v_gene: TRBV4-3
j_gene: TRBJ1-5
abundance: few

CDR3nt: TGTGCCAGCAGTTACCGAGCGGGAGGGCGGAATACGCAGTATTTT
CDR3aa: CASSYRAGGRNTQYF
d_gene: TRBD2
len: 15
v_gene: TRBV6-6
j_gene: TRBJ2-3
abundance: NA

CDR3nt: TGTGCCAGCAGCCCCGACCCGGGGAGAAGCCAAGAGACCCAGTACTTC
CDR3aa: CASSPDPGRSQETQYF
d_gene: NA
len: 16
v_gene: TRBV5-4
j_gene: TRBJ2-5
abundance: NA

CDR3nt: TGTGCCAGCAGTTTTACAGGGGTTTTCTACAATGAGCAGTTCTTC
CDR3aa: CASSFTGVFYNEQFF
d_gene: TRBD1
len: 15
v_gene: TRBV6-5
j_gene: TRBJ2-1
abundance: NA

CDR3nt: TGTGCCACCAGCAGAGAGGGCCAGTTCTCTGGAAACACCATATATTTT
CDR3aa: CATSREGQFSGNTIYF
d_gene: NA
len: 16
v_gene: TRBV15
j_gene: TRBJ1-3
abundance: NA

CDR3nt: TGTGCCAGCAACCGGGGGACAGATCAAACATTCTATGGCTACACCTTC
CDR3aa: CASNRGTDQTFYGYTF
d_gene: TRBD1
len: 16
v_gene: TRBV11-2
j_gene: TRBJ1-2
abundance: once

CDR3nt: TGTGCCAGCAGCGACGAACAGGGGGCGCTTCGAACAGATACGCAGTATTTT
CDR3aa: CASSDEQGALRTDTQYF
d_gene: TRBD1
len: 17
v_gene: TRBV7-9
j_gene: TRBJ2-3
abundance: NA

CDR3nt: TGTGCCAGCAGCCAAGCTCCTGTCTCCTACGAGCAGTACTTC
CDR3aa: CASSQAPVSYEQYF
d_gene: NA
len: 14
v_gene: TRBV4-2
j_gene: TRBJ2-7
abundance: NA

CDR3nt: TGTGCCTGGAGTGTACGATCAGGGGCAAATCAGCCCCAGCATTTT
CDR3aa: CAWSVRSGANQPQHF
d_gene: NA
len: 15
v_gene: TRBV30
j_gene: TRBJ1-5
abundance: NA

CDR3nt: TGCGCCAGCAGCTCCGGGACAGGGCCCCTCTACGAGCAGTACTTC
CDR3aa: CASSSGTGPLYEQYF
d_gene: TRBD1
len: 15
v_gene: TRBV5-1
j_gene: TRBJ2-7
abundance: once

CDR3nt: TGTGCCAGCAAAGGTAATACCGGGTCCCGGCGTGAAAAACTGTTTTTT
CDR3aa: CASKGNTGSRREKLFF
d_gene: NA
len: 16
v_gene: TRBV2
j_gene: TRBJ1-4
abundance: NA

CDR3nt: TGTGCCAGCAGTTTAACATCACAGGGGAGGAACTATGGCTACACCTTC
CDR3aa: CASSLTSQGRNYGYTF
d_gene: TRBD1
len: 16
v_gene: TRBV28
j_gene: TRBJ1-2
abundance: few

CDR3nt: TGTGCCAGCAGCCTTCCCGGAAGGCTAGCGGGAGGGGGAGATACGCAGTATTTT
CDR3aa: CASSLPGRLAGGGDTQYF
d_gene: TRBD2
len: 18
v_gene: TRBV5-4
j_gene: TRBJ2-3
abundance: NA

CDR3nt: TGTGCCAGCAGCGAAAAACTAGCGGGGGGTGGGGCGCAGTATTTT
CDR3aa: CASSEKLAGGGAQYF
d_gene: TRBD2
len: 15
v_gene: TRBV9
j_gene: TRBJ2-3
abundance: few

CDR3nt: TGCGCCAGCAGCCGATCGGGACTAGCGGGAGGGGGGACAGATACGCAGTATTTT
CDR3aa: CASSRSGLAGGGTDTQYF
d_gene: TRBD2
len: 18
v_gene: TRBV4-1
j_gene: TRBJ2-3
abundance: NA

CDR3nt: TGTGCCAGCAGCAACCCCGGGGGATATAACTATGGCTACACCTTC
CDR3aa: CASSNPGGYNYGYTF
d_gene: NA
len: 15
v_gene: TRBV9
j_gene: TRBJ1-2
abundance: NA